The 22 T cell receptor beta chains below come from one sample, sequenced in a study of monozygotic twins with inflammatory bowel disease. With the 5' RACE reads reprocessed, TCRdb shows one record per CDR3 protein and no DNA. The table for this sample gives 300,000 to 450,000 distinct CDR3 sequences. The sequencing sample was made of blood. These receptors came from a human donor with ulcerative colitis or Crohn's disease, or a healthy co-twin of an affected twin (not recorded which).

The chain combines TRBV7-2 with TRBJ2-2. The CDR3 is 13 amino acids. CDR1 and CDR2 from the germline V gene are SGHTA and FQGNSA. CDR3 loop: CASSEGRSWELFF.

The chain has TRBV7-2 and TRBJ2-3. The CDR3 totals 11 residues. Germline V CDR1 and CDR2: SGHTA, FQGNSA. The CDR3 loop is CASSTQVTQYF.

This chain uses TRBV20-1 with TRBJ2-1. The CDR3 sequence is 13 residues long. Germline lookup yields CDR1 DFQATT and CDR2 SNEGSKA (reference sequence). CDR3: CSALEPSYNEQFF.

V is TRBV18 and J is TRBJ1-1. The CDR3 length is 12 residues. Germline loops: CDR1 KGHSH, CDR2 LQKENI. The CDR3 loop is CASKHTNTEAFF.

The J gene is TRBJ2-4, the V gene TRBV12-3 or TRBV12-4; no DNA is available, so the TRBD1 call from TCRdb remains unchecked. There are 17 residues in the CDR3. This chain's CDR3 is CASTRGRGRSVKNIQYF.

V gene TRBV20-1 combines with J gene TRBJ2-1; the D call from TCRdb, TRBD2, cannot be confirmed without DNA. Looked up from germline, CDR1 is DFQATT and CDR2 is SNEGSKA (reference sequence). CDR3 length: 17 amino acids. The CDR3 region is CSARRLAGASSYNEQFF.

This chain uses TRBV7-3 with TRBJ2-1; TCRdb proposes TRBD1, but this gene call is untestable without DNA. Germline assignment: CDR1 SGHTA and CDR2 FQGTGA. There are 16 residues in the CDR3. The CDR3 region is CASSLLGAGVYNEQFF.

V is TRBV30 and J is TRBJ1-1. Germline V gives CDR1 GTSNPN, CDR2 SVGIG (reference sequence). CDR3 length equals 16 residues. CDR3 sequence reads: CAWSHYRTEVNTEAFF.

The chain uses TRBV29-1 and TRBJ1-2. This CDR3 has 12 amino acids. Germline V gene data show CDR1 as SQVTM and CDR2 as ANQGSEA. CDR3 region: CSVDNRGGGYTF.

The rearrangement joins TRBV12-3 or TRBV12-4 to TRBJ2-2; no DNA is available, so the TRBD1 call from TCRdb remains unchecked. The CDR3 covers 16 residues. The CDR3 reads CASSPRGGANTGELFF.

The gene calls are TRBV12-3 or TRBV12-4 and TRBJ2-1; checking the TCRdb D call of TRBD2 is not possible without DNA. The CDR3 has 19 residues. CDR3 residues: CASSPASPIIGKKYNEQFF.

The J gene is TRBJ2-5, the V gene TRBV5-1; the TRBD2 assignment by TCRdb is unverifiable without DNA. Germline lookup yields CDR1 SGHRS and CDR2 YFSETQ. The CDR3 covers 16 residues. Here the CDR3 reads CASSLGPSEGSETQYF.

The chain couples TRBV7-9 to TRBJ2-7; as DNA is missing, the TRBD1 call by TCRdb cannot be tested. This CDR3 has 15 residues. Germline CDR1 SEHNR, CDR2 FQNEAQ (reference sequence). The CDR3 spells CASSSDRGTNYEQYF. The full variable domain, its missing parts supplied by reference TRBV7-9 and TRBJ2-7, is DTGVSQNPRHKITKRGQNVTFRCDPISEHNRLYWYRQTLGQGPEFLTYFQNEAQLEKSRLLSDRFSAERPKGSFSTLEIQRTEQGDSAMYLCASSSDRGTNYEQYFGPGTRLTVT.

The chain has TRBV12-3 or TRBV12-4 and TRBJ2-7; TCRdb proposes TRBD2, but this gene call is untestable without DNA. This CDR3 has 16 amino acids. CDR3 protein: CASSPDGRGGTYEQYF.

The rearrangement links TRBV4-2 to TRBJ2-1; TCRdb outputs TRBD1, but without DNA this stays unchecked. The CDR3 has 16 residues. The germline V gene has CDR1 LGHNA and CDR2 YNFKEQ. The CDR3 is CASSQAPGQGWDEQFF.

The chain employs TRBV10-3 and TRBJ1-6; the TCRdb D gene call, TRBD1, has no DNA to confirm it. The CDR3 runs 14 residues. Germline V gives CDR1 ENHRY, CDR2 SYGVKD. CDR3 sequence: CAITPGQLNSPLHF.

V and J are TRBV19 and TRBJ2-3. The CDR3 covers 14 residues. Germline assignment: CDR1 LNHDA and CDR2 SQIVND (reference sequence). The CDR3 region is CASNQARNTDTQYF.

This chain joins TRBV5-1 and TRBJ2-7. Germline values: CDR1 SGHRS, CDR2 YFSETQ. CDR3 length: 12 amino acids. This CDR3 reads CASSFESGEQYF.

The chain recombines TRBV10-3 with TRBJ2-1; TCRdb's D call of TRBD1 is untestable without DNA. This CDR3 has 12 amino acids. Per the germline V gene, CDR1 is ENHRY and CDR2 is SYGVKD. This chain's CDR3 is CAISESVGGPFF.

The rearrangement joins TRBV7-2 to TRBJ2-6. The CDR3 covers 17 residues. Germline assignment: CDR1 SGHTA and CDR2 FQGNSA. CDR3 in amino acids: CASSLAVGRNRANVLTF.

This chain connects TRBV3-1 to TRBJ2-3. This CDR3 comprises 13 residues. CDR1 LGHDT and CDR2 YNNKEL come from the germline V gene (reference sequence). CDR3 amino acids: CASSRLVRDTQYF.

V and J are TRBV5-4 and TRBJ2-1; without DNA, the TCRdb call of TRBD1 cannot be checked. CDR1 and CDR2 from the germline V gene are SGHNT and YYREEE (reference sequence). This CDR3 region has 15 residues. CDR3: CASSVRQGSYNEQFF.